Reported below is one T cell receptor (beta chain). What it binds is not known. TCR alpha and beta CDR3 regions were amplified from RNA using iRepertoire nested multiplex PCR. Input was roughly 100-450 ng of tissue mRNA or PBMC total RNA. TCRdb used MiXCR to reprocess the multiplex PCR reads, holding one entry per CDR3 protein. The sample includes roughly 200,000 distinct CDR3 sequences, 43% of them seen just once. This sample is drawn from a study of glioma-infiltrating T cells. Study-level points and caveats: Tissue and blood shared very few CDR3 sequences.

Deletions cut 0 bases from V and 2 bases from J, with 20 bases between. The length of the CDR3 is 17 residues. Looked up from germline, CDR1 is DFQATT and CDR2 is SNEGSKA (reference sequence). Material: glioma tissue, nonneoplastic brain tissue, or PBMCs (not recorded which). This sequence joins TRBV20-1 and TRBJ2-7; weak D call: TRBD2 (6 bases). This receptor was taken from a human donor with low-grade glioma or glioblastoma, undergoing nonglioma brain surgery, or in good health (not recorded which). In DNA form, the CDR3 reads TGCAGTGCTAGAGAGCGGGGAGATATAAAGGCAACCTACGAGCAGTACTTC. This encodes CSARERGDIKATYEQYF.